The clone carrying this T cell receptor beta chain was observed a single time. Deletions cut 4 bases from V and 5 bases from J, with 15 bases between. The CDR3 has 14 residues. Germline CDR1 reads GTSNPN; CDR2 reads SVGIG (reference sequence). The data derive from a study of blood T cell repertoires in COVID-19. Study at large: Samples of COVID-19 (acute and convalescent) were obtained from the United States, Italy and Spain. T cells, B-cell-depleted T cells, or PBMCs supplied cDNA or gDNA.

In the original analysis: Nucleated cell counts were estimated from reference gene primer amplification. Here immunoSEQ multiplex PCR was the method, and the copy in TCRdb shows in-frame clones only, minus some. V, J and clone size derive from that table, while D and trimming were established from the DNA sequence. In the table there are about 99,000 clones, 85% to 90% of which are singletons. This TCR derives from a man between 50 and 59 years old with acute or convalescent COVID-19. The chain is built from TRBV30 and TRBJ2-1, with a possible D match to TRBD1 (6 bases). Sequencing input: peripheral blood. The CDR3 reads CAWKVQGSNNEQFF. CDR3 bases: TGTGCCTGGAAGGTTCAGGGGTCAAACAATGAGCAGTTCTTC.